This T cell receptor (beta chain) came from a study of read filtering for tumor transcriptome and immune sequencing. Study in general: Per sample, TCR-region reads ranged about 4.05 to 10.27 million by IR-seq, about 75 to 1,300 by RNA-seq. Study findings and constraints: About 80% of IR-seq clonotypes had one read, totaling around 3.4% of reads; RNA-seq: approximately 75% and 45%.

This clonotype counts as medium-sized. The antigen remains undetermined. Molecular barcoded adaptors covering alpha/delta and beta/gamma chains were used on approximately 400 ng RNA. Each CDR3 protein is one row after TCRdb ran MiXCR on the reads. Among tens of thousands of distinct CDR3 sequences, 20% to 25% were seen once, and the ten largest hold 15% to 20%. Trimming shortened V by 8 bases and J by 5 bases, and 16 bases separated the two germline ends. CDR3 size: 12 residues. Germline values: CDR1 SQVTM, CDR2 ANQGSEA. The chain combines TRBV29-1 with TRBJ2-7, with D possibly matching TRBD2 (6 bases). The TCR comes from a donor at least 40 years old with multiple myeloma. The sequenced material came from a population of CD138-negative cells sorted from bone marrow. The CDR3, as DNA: TGCAGCCCCAGGAGGGGCTTGGACGAGCAGTACTTC. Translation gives CSPRRGLDEQYF.